The rows below give T cell receptor beta chains drawn from one sample of a study of T cell clonotyping in hematopoietic cell transplantation. Some clones are missing from TCRdb's copy, which holds only in-frame ones; the method was immunoSEQ multiplex PCR. The sample records around 80,000 clones, 95% to 97% being singletons. The sample consisted of peripheral blood mononuclear cells, taken before stem cell transplant. The source is a woman aged 45 to 65 with acute myeloid leukemia. Some clones in this sample may be carry-over from other donors' samples. The CDR3 runs from the conserved cysteine through the conserved F or W. Fields, in order: J gene, clone size, V gene, D gene, CDR3 protein, CDR3 DNA. A D gene is named only where the DNA matches it firmly. Size values are once, few and many counts, or a class for expanded clones, and some rows have none.

TRBJ2-3	-	TRBV29-1	TRBD2	CSVGGRETADTQYF	TGCAGCGTAGGTGGGCGGGAGACGGCAGATACGCAGTATTTT
TRBJ2-7	-	TRBV7-6	-	CASSLAGPLDEQYF	TGTGCCAGCAGCTTAGCAGGCCCCCTAGACGAGCAGTACTTC
TRBJ1-5	-	TRBV6-1	-	CASSNTGNLGQPQHF	TGTGCCAGCAGTAATACAGGGAATCTAGGGCAGCCCCAGCATTTT
TRBJ2-5	-	TRBV6-1	-	CASSQQGSQMETQYF	TGTGCCAGCAGTCAACAGGGATCGCAAATGGAGACCCAGTACTTC
TRBJ2-3	-	TRBV6-4	TRBD2	CASSPAGGTDTQYF	TGTGCCAGCAGCCCAGCGGGGGGCACAGATACGCAGTATTTT
TRBJ2-1	-	TRBV28	TRBD1	CASLGQVLVAYNEQFF	TGTGCCAGCTTGGGACAGGTCCTAGTAGCCTACAATGAGCAGTTCTTC
TRBJ1-5	-	TRBV7-9	-	CASSLVMGAPRNQPQHF	TGTGCCAGCAGCTTAGTAATGGGAGCTCCGCGCAATCAGCCCCAGCATTTT
TRBJ2-5	once	TRBV19	TRBD1	CASGPTGGETQYF	TGTGCCAGTGGACCGACAGGGGGAGAGACCCAGTACTTC
TRBJ2-7	-	TRBV7-3	TRBD2	CASSFSGGAGEQYF	TGTGCCAGCAGCTTTAGCGGGGGGGCTGGGGAGCAGTACTTC
TRBJ1-1	-	TRBV14	-	CASSQGLRVAAFF	TGTGCCAGCAGCCAAGGTCTCAGGGTCGCCGCTTTCTTT
TRBJ1-3	-	TRBV30	-	CAWRGGRNTIYF	TGTGCCTGGAGGGGGGGGCGAAACACCATATATTTT
TRBJ2-1	-	TRBV28	-	CASSVRVHEQFF	TGTGCCAGCAGTGTTAGAGTCCATGAGCAGTTCTTC
TRBJ1-5	-	TRBV28	TRBD1	CASRPTPGQGAASQPQHF	TGTGCCAGCAGACCAACGCCGGGACAGGGGGCAGCGAGTCAGCCCCAGCATTTT
TRBJ1-1	-	TRBV29-1	TRBD1	CSAGGGQGPTFF	TGCAGCGCTGGGGGGGGACAGGGACCAACTTTCTTT
TRBJ1-2	-	TRBV28	-	CASSAGQILNYGYTF	TGTGCCAGCAGTGCCGGACAGATATTGAACTATGGCTACACCTTC
TRBJ1-4	-	TRBV18	-	CASSSGVSWEKLFF	TGTGCCAGCTCATCAGGGGTTAGTTGGGAAAAACTGTTTTTT
TRBJ2-1	-	TRBV7-9	TRBD2	CASSSSGRAYNEQFF	TGTGCCAGCAGCTCTAGCGGGAGGGCCTACAATGAGCAGTTCTTC
TRBJ2-3	-	TRBV29-1	-	CSVRYTDTQYF	TGCAGCGTCCGATACACAGATACGCAGTATTTT
TRBJ2-2	-	TRBV6-1	-	CASSEPGRGSGELFF	TGTGCCAGCAGTGAACCGGGACGGGGGTCCGGGGAGCTGTTTTTT
TRBJ1-4	-	TRBV30	-	CAWSENLLGLDEKLFF	TGTGCCTGGAGTGAGAATTTGCTGGGGTTGGATGAAAAACTGTTTTTT
TRBJ1-1	-	TRBV11-3	TRBD1	CASSLEGTGVSTEAFF	TGTGCCAGCAGCTTAGAGGGGACAGGGGTGAGCACTGAAGCTTTCTTT
TRBJ1-2	-	TRBV6-1	TRBD1	CASSGYRGLGYGYTF	TGTGCCAGCAGTGGATACAGGGGTTTAGGGTATGGCTACACCTTC
TRBJ2-1	-	TRBV27	-	CASSLRELTTNEQFF	TGTGCCAGCAGTTTGAGGGAGCTAACTACCAATGAGCAGTTCTTC
TRBJ2-7	-	TRBV6-1	TRBD1	CASSGGWTGYSYEQYF	TGTGCCAGCAGTGGAGGGTGGACAGGGTATAGTTACGAGCAGTACTTC